The 20 T cell receptor beta chains reported below all come from one sample, sequenced in a study of regulatory T cells in long-lasting Graves disease. Both iRepertoire HTBI primers and Arm-PCR of CDR3 regions were used to build the TCR beta libraries. TCRdb re-analysed the multiplex PCR reads in MiXCR, keeping a single row per CDR3 protein. The sample holds some 250,000 distinct CDR3 sequences, about 17% seen once. The time point: newly diagnosed GD, antithyroid drugs for less than 3 months. Preparation of the TCR library used RNA extracted from PBMCs. Sequencing used peripheral blood mononuclear cells (PBMCs), obtained at new diagnosis, from a patient treated with antithyroid drugs. All receptors derive from a female donor with Graves disease.

This clonotype has ten or more counts. For the CDR3, the DNA is TGTGCCAGCAGCGATAGCGGGACCTACGAGCAGTACTTC. It encodes CASSDSGTYEQYF. The V and J genes are TRBV6-1 and TRBJ2-7, with TRBD2 matching over 8 bases. The junction had 3 bases not matched to a gene; V was cut back by 6 bases and J by 2 bases. The CDR3 extends over 13 amino acids. Per germline, CDR1 MNHNS and CDR2 SASEGT.

In its sample, this clonotype was seen many times. The chain carries TRBV19 and TRBJ2-3; 9 bases map to TRBD2. Germline V gives CDR1 LNHDA, CDR2 SQIVND (reference sequence). There are 16 residues in the CDR3. The junction had 11 bases not matched to a gene; V was cut back by 7 bases and J by 3 bases. CDR3 sequence: CASMGVAGAVTDTQYF. DNA of the CDR3: TGTGCCAGTATGGGAGTAGCGGGAGCCGTGACAGATACGCAGTATTTT.

The table lists this clonotype with many counts. The chain combines TRBV12-3 or TRBV12-4 with TRBJ1-3, with D unresolved. Trimming removed 0 bases at V and 5 bases at J, with 8 bases between. This CDR3 region has 14 residues. CDR3 loop: CASSLAPFRNTIYF. CDR3 bases: TGTGCCAGCAGTTTAGCTCCGTTTAGAAACACCATATATTTT.

This clonotype was seen many times. The CDR3 nucleotides are TGTGCCAGCAGCCCCATGGGACTAGCTGAAGATACGCAGTATTTT. It translates to CASSPMGLAEDTQYF. The chain employs TRBV7-8 and TRBJ2-3, with 9 bases lining up with TRBD2. This CDR3 has 15 residues. Germline lookup yields CDR1 SGHVS and CDR2 FQNEAQ. The J segment lost 5 bases and the V segment lost 5 bases, leaving 8 bases of the junction unmatched.

This clonotype was seen many times. This chain connects TRBV7-8 to TRBJ1-5; D is undetermined. Between the trimmed V and J ends, which lost 0 bases and 5 bases, there was a span of 5 bases. The germline V gene encodes CDR1 SGHVS and CDR2 FQNEAQ. The CDR3 runs 13 residues. Written as DNA, the CDR3 is TGTGCCAGCAGCTTAGCGACCTATCAGCCCCAGCATTTT. Its protein product is CASSLATYQPQHF. The variable domain in full, completed from reference TRBV7-8 and TRBJ1-5, reads GAGVSQSPRYKVAKRGQDVALRCDPISGHVSLFWYQQALGQGPEFLTYFQNEAQLDKSGLPSDRFFAERPEGSVSTLKIQRTQQEDSAVYLCASSLATYQPQHFGDGTRLSIL.

The gene calls are TRBV20-1 and TRBJ2-3, with D possibly being TRBD1 or TRBD2 (5 bases each). The CDR3 is made up of 14 amino acids. Germline loops: CDR1 DFQATT, CDR2 SNEGSKA (reference sequence). Trimming stripped 3 bases from V and 2 bases from J, with 12 bases between. CDR3 in amino acids: CSARVGESTDTQYF. The CDR3 DNA reads as TGCAGTGCTAGGGTGGGGGAGTCCACAGATACGCAGTATTTT.

Note on this clonotype: A clone one base away is much larger, so this may be a read error. The chain couples TRBV11-3 to TRBJ1-2; TRBD1 might be the D (6 bases). Germline V gene data show CDR1 as SGHNT and CDR2 as YENEEA. The CDR3 loop spans 14 amino acids. The DNA of the CDR3 is TGTGCCGGCAGCGCCCGACAGGCCAACTATGGCTACACCTTC. Amino acid sequence: CAGSARQANYGYTF.

This clonotype has ten or more counts. The chain has TRBV11-2 and TRBJ2-5; no definite D call. CDR3 size: 14 residues. Germline V gene lookup returns CDR1 SGHAT and CDR2 FQNNGV. V lost 1 base and J 1 base, leaving 7 bases between the germline ends. For the CDR3, the DNA is TGTGCCAGCAGCTTAGCTGGGGTCCAAGAGACCCAGTACTTC. It yields the protein CASSLAGVQETQYF.

This clonotype appeared once. V and J are TRBV27 and TRBJ2-1; TRBD2 agrees at 8 bases. The CDR3 loop spans 17 amino acids. The junction had 13 bases not matched to a gene; V was cut back by 5 bases and J by 4 bases. Germline V lookup: CDR1 MNHEY, CDR2 SMNVEV (reference sequence). Here the CDR3 reads CASSPSGGAGAYNEQFF. In DNA form, the CDR3 reads TGTGCCAGCAGTCCCTCCGGGGGGGCGGGCGCATACAATGAGCAGTTCTTC.

This clonotype was seen a handful of times. A read error may be the cause here, since a much bigger clone is one base away. The chain employs TRBV20-1 and TRBJ2-7; D may be TRBD1 (6 bases). V lost 3 bases and J 7 bases, leaving 19 bases between the germline ends. CDR1 is DFQATT and CDR2 is SNEGSKA in the germline V gene (reference sequence). This CDR3 is 14 amino acids long. CDR3 bases: TGCAGTGCTAGCCTAGACAGGAGTTACAATGAGCAGTACTTC. Translated: CSASLDRSYNEQYF.

As regards this clonotype: A far larger clone is just one base off, so this is likely a read error. The gene calls are TRBV7-9 and TRBJ2-5; 8 bases agree with TRBD1. The CDR3 has 13 residues. With V trimmed by 5 bases and J by 7 bases, 6 bases remained unmatched. Germline V gene data show CDR1 as SEHNR and CDR2 as FQNEAQ (reference sequence). The CDR3 here is CASSPGTGGTQYF. Written as DNA, the CDR3 is TGTGCCAGCAGCCCAGGGACAGGAGGGACCCAGTACTTC.

This clonotype was observed many times. This rearrangement joins TRBV12-3 or TRBV12-4 to TRBJ2-1; 8 nucleotides line up with TRBD2. Trimming removed 8 bases from V and 2 bases from J; junction bases left unmatched: 8. The CDR3 has 15 amino acids. The CDR3 here is CASGGLAGPYNEQFF. The DNA of the CDR3 is TGTGCCAGCGGCGGTCTAGCGGGCCCCTACAATGAGCAGTTCTTC.

The chain carries TRBV5-6 and TRBJ1-2; 10 bases fit TRBD1. CDR3 size: 14 residues. After removal of 7 bases from V and 4 bases from J, the junction contained 7 bases not matched to a gene. From germline, CDR1 is SGHDT and CDR2 YYEEEE. The CDR3 sequence is CASGGQGMGYGYTF. CDR3 DNA: TGTGCCAGCGGGGGACAGGGGATGGGCTATGGCTACACCTTC.

This clonotype showed up many times. This chain connects TRBV19 to TRBJ2-1; 8 nucleotides agree with TRBD1. After removal of 0 bases from V and 9 bases from J, the junction contained 4 bases not matched to a gene. CDR1 is LNHDA and CDR2 is SQIVND in the germline V gene (reference sequence). CDR3 length equals 14 residues. The CDR3 sequence is CASSIDGRGLEQFF. DNA of the CDR3: TGTGCCAGTAGTATAGATGGCAGGGGGCTTGAGCAGTTCTTC.

This clonotype has ten or more counts. V is TRBV4-1 and J is TRBJ1-1; D is uncertain. The V gene's germline CDR1 is MGHRA and CDR2 YSYEKL. Trimming stripped 0 bases from V and 10 bases from J, with 9 bases between. This CDR3 spans 12 amino acids. The CDR3 DNA is TGCGCCAGCAGCCAAGAACCCAACCTAGCTTTCTTT. This translates into CASSQEPNLAFF.

This clonotype was counted ten times or more. The chain uses TRBV24-1 and TRBJ2-3; D perhaps matches TRBD1 (6 bases). The CDR3 totals 16 residues. CDR1 is KGHDR, CDR2 SFDVKD, per germline. Trimming pared 4 bases from V and 2 bases from J, leaving 15 bases between. The CDR3 coding sequence is TGTGCCACCAGTGACCGTGACAGGAGAGACACAGATACGCAGTATTTT. Translation gives CATSDRDRRDTDTQYF.

This clonotype was counted between two and nine times. The genes are TRBV20-1 and TRBJ2-2; tentative D call: TRBD1 (6 bases). Germline-derived CDR1 and CDR2 are DFQATT and SNEGSKA (reference sequence). V lost 5 bases and J 0 bases, leaving 13 bases between the germline ends. The CDR3 runs 15 residues. Here the CDR3 reads CSAAKQGANTGELFF. CDR3 sequence (DNA): TGCAGTGCTGCGAAACAGGGAGCGAACACCGGGGAGCTGTTTTTT.

Ten or more counts support this clonotype. This rearrangement joins TRBV12-3 or TRBV12-4 to TRBJ1-5, with D unclear. V was cut by 3 bases and J by 6 bases, with 9 bases left in between. The CDR3 length is 13 residues. CDR3 region: CASSFGSSQPQHF. DNA of the CDR3: TGTGCCAGCAGTTTTGGAAGTAGTCAGCCCCAGCATTTT.

This clonotype was recorded many times. This chain uses TRBV12-3 or TRBV12-4 with TRBJ1-5; a possible D gene is TRBD1 (6 bases). The CDR3 covers 14 residues. The V gene lost 5 bases and the J gene lost 2 bases, with 10 bases spanning the gap. In nucleotides, the CDR3 is TGTGCCAGCAGTGACAGGTTAGGCAATCAGCCCCAGCATTTT. It specifies CASSDRLGNQPQHF.

This clonotype has more than one count but fewer than ten. This chain connects TRBV20-1 to TRBJ1-6, with 9 bases identical to TRBD1. The junction had 4 bases not matched to a gene; V was cut back by 5 bases and J by 8 bases. Germline V gene sequence: CDR1 DFQATT, CDR2 SNEGSKA (reference sequence). The CDR3 loop spans 13 amino acids. CDR3 sequence reads: CSAFRDRDSPLHF. Written as DNA, the CDR3 is TGCAGTGCTTTCCGGGACAGGGATTCACCCCTCCACTTT.